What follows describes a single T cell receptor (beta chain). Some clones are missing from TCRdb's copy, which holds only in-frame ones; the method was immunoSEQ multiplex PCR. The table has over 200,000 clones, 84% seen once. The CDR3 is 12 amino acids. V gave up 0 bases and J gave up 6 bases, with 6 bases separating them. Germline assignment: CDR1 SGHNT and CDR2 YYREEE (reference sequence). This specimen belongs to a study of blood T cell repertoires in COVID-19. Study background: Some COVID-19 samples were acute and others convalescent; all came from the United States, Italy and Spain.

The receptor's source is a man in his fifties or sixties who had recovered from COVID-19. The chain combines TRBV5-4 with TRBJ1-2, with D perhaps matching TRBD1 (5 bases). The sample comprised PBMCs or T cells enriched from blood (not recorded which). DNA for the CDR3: TGTGCCAGCAGCTTGGCGGGGGATGGCTACACCTTC. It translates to CASSLAGDGYTF.